The rows below give T cell receptor beta chains drawn from one sample of a study of T cell responses to AZD1222 COVID-19 vaccine. Only in-frame clones appear in the TCRdb table, and some are missing; sequencing was by immunoSEQ multiplex PCR. The repertoire includes fewer than 75,000 clones, 85% of them detected once, and approximately 18% sits in the top ten. Sequenced here: peripheral blood, sampled on day 0 of AZD1222 vaccination. All receptors come from an adult in good health. Both conserved end residues are part of each CDR3. D genes are given only for firm matches. Expanded clones are given a class, and other clones once, few, many or no size at all.

clone size	V gene	J gene	D gene	CDR3 protein	CDR3 DNA
.	TRBV6-5	TRBJ2-7	.	CASGDMTYEQYF	TGTGCCAGCGGGGACATGACCTACGAGCAGTACTTC
.	TRBV28	TRBJ1-4	TRBD1	CASTRDSYEKLFF	TGTGCCAGCACCCGGGACAGCTACGAAAAACTGTTTTTT
.	TRBV30	TRBJ1-5	TRBD1	CAWSVDRGSRPQHF	TGTGCCTGGAGTGTAGACAGGGGTTCAAGGCCCCAGCATTTT
.	TRBV12-3/TRBV12-4	TRBJ1-6	.	CASRRIAHSPLHF	TGTGCCAGCAGAAGGATAGCCCATTCACCCCTCCACTTT
.	TRBV6-1	TRBJ1-5	.	CASSEANQPQHF	TGTGCCAGCAGTGAGGCAAATCAGCCCCAGCATTTT
.	TRBV5-1	TRBJ1-2	.	CASSTQGSSSGYTF	TGCGCCAGCAGCACTCAGGGATCCTCCTCTGGCTACACCTTC
.	TRBV27	TRBJ2-6	.	CASRRDVSSGANVLTF	TGTGCCAGCAGAAGGGACGTCAGCTCTGGGGCCAACGTCCTGACTTTC
few	TRBV19	TRBJ1-5	TRBD1	CASTLNRGPSQPQHF	TGTGCCAGTACTCTCAACAGGGGGCCTTCTCAGCCCCAGCATTTT
.	TRBV5-3	TRBJ2-5	.	CARTLGEESRFQETQYF	TGTGCCAGAACCCTGGGGGAAGAGAGCCGCTTCCAAGAGACCCAGTACTTC
few	TRBV29-1	TRBJ1-2	.	CSVIPEWGEGYTF	TGCAGCGTGATTCCTGAGTGGGGGGAGGGCTACACCTTC
.	TRBV3-1/TRBV3-2	TRBJ1-2	.	CASSQDGRDGYTF	TGTGCCAGCAGCCAAGATGGGAGGGATGGCTACACCTTC
.	TRBV19	TRBJ1-2	.	CATSIQTISHPGGKTF	TGTGCCACTTCAATACAGACGATATCCCACCCAGGTGGAAAAACCTTC
.	TRBV5-1	TRBJ1-1	TRBD1	CASSLAGQGLEAFF	TGCGCCAGCAGCTTGGCGGGACAGGGCTTAGAAGCTTTCTTT
.	TRBV2	TRBJ2-7	.	CASRGRPYEQYF	TGTGCCAGCAGGGGCAGACCCTACGAGCAGTACTTC
.	TRBV7-9	TRBJ1-1	TRBD1	CASSPLPGQGEAFF	TGTGCCAGCAGCCCTCTCCCGGGACAGGGTGAAGCTTTCTTT
.	TRBV6-5	TRBJ1-5	TRBD1	CASSTGGQPQHF	TGTGCCAGCAGTACAGGGGGCCAGCCCCAGCATTTT
.	TRBV11-2	TRBJ2-5	.	CASSSFSVSGETQYF	TGTGCCAGCAGCTCATTTAGTGTGTCGGGGGAGACCCAGTACTTC
.	TRBV28	TRBJ2-7	.	CASSYGPYEQYF	TGTGCCAGCAGTTACGGACCCTACGAGCAGTACTTC
.	TRBV18	TRBJ1-5	.	CASSRDPTGSNQPQHF	TGTGCCAGCTCACGGGATCCGACGGGTAGCAATCAGCCCCAGCATTTT
.	TRBV2	TRBJ1-5	.	CASSGRHTGVNQPQHF	TGTGCCAGCAGTGGAAGGCACACCGGGGTGAATCAGCCCCAGCATTTT
.	TRBV6-6	TRBJ1-2	.	CASSSRGGNYGYTF	TGTGCCAGCAGTTCCCGAGGGGGTAACTATGGCTACACCTTC
.	TRBV3-1/TRBV3-2	TRBJ1-2	.	CASSLLQPRGIAGYTF	TGTGCCAGCAGCTTGTTACAACCGCGGGGTATTGCTGGCTACACCTTC
.	TRBV7-8	TRBJ1-2	.	CASSLVAGPNYGYTF	TGTGCCAGCAGCTTAGTCGCGGGGCCGAACTATGGCTACACCTTC
few	TRBV10-2	TRBJ1-6	.	CASVRGEGPLHF	TGCGCCAGCGTACGGGGGGAGGGGCCCCTCCACTTT
.	TRBV28	TRBJ2-2	.	CASSPGWIQTGELFF	TGTGCCAGCAGCCCCGGGTGGATACAGACCGGGGAGCTGTTTTTT
once	TRBV7-8	TRBJ1-6	TRBD1	CASSLEQGVIYNSPLHF	TGTGCCAGCAGCCTAGAACAGGGGGTTATCTATAATTCACCCCTCCACTTT
once	TRBV5-1	TRBJ1-6	.	CASSFGTPPLHF	TGCGCCAGCAGCTTTGGGACCCCACCCCTCCACTTT
.	TRBV19	TRBJ1-5	.	CASTAQLSSNQPQHF	TGTGCCAGTACCGCACAGCTTTCTAGCAATCAGCCCCAGCATTTT
.	TRBV27	TRBJ1-5	.	CASSLLAWGNQPQHF	TGTGCCAGCAGTTTATTAGCCTGGGGCAATCAGCCCCAGCATTTT
.	TRBV11-2	TRBJ1-1	.	CASSLNVKILAFF	TGTGCCAGCAGCTTAAACGTAAAAATTTTGGCTTTCTTT
.	TRBV7-3	TRBJ1-6	TRBD1	CASSLRPQFDRGFNSPLHF	TGTGCCAGCAGCCTCCGACCCCAATTTGACAGGGGGTTCAATTCACCCCTCCACTTT
.	TRBV19	TRBJ1-3	.	CASSIGSFGNTIYF	TGTGCCAGTAGTATCGGCAGTTTTGGAAACACCATATATTTT
.	TRBV7-9	TRBJ1-2	.	CASSWGTGRSYGYTF	TGTGCCAGCAGTTGGGGGACGGGGAGGAGCTATGGCTACACCTTC
.	TRBV7-2	TRBJ2-5	.	CASSRQTEGTQYF	TGTGCCAGCAGCCGACAAACAGAAGGGACCCAGTACTTC
.	TRBV19	TRBJ1-4	.	CASSDPKRGLDEKLFF	TGTGCCAGTAGTGATCCAAAGAGGGGTTTGGATGAAAAACTGTTTTTT
.	TRBV6-5	TRBJ1-2	.	CATKAGSGDYGYTF	TGTGCCACCAAGGCAGGATCGGGGGACTATGGCTACACCTTC
.	TRBV3-1/TRBV3-2	TRBJ2-1	.	CASSQDWAATYNEQFF	TGTGCCAGCAGCCAAGATTGGGCAGCGACCTACAATGAGCAGTTCTTC
.	TRBV29-1	TRBJ1-2	.	CSGSAQPNYGYTF	TGCAGCGGCTCGGCGCAGCCTAACTATGGCTACACCTTC
few	TRBV3-1/TRBV3-2	TRBJ2-7	.	CASSPGVSYEQYF	TGTGCCAGCAGCCCCGGCGTGTCCTACGAGCAGTACTTC
.	TRBV9	TRBJ2-1	.	CASSVDGGLMGSYNEQFF	TGTGCCAGCAGCGTAGACGGAGGTTTAATGGGATCCTACAATGAGCAGTTCTTC
.	TRBV5-1	TRBJ1-2	.	CASSLASGGYTF	TGCGCCAGCAGCTTGGCTTCAGGGGGCTACACCTTC
few	TRBV7-6	TRBJ2-2	TRBD2	CASSTRLGLATPGELFF	TGTGCCAGCAGCACCCGGTTGGGACTAGCGACCCCCGGGGAGCTGTTTTTT
.	TRBV28	TRBJ1-6	.	CASTLKRGGYRYNSPLHF	TGTGCCAGCACTCTTAAGAGGGGGGGGTATAGGTATAATTCACCCCTCCACTTT
.	TRBV5-1	TRBJ1-4	.	CASSDSWNSNEKLFF	TGCGCCAGCAGCGATTCTTGGAACTCTAATGAAAAACTGTTTTTT
.	TRBV25-1	TRBJ1-4	.	CASSEFGPGEKLFF	TGTGCCAGCAGTGAATTCGGACCAGGGGAAAAACTGTTTTTT
.	TRBV6-5	TRBJ2-3	.	CASSPGSRADTQYF	TGTGCCAGCAGCCCAGGAAGCCGCGCAGATACGCAGTATTTT
.	TRBV6-4	TRBJ2-3	TRBD2	CASSGTSGGKDTQYF	TGTGCCAGCAGTGGGACTAGCGGGGGAAAAGATACGCAGTATTTT